The rows below give T cell receptor beta chains drawn from one sample of a study of blood T cell repertoires in COVID-19. The protocol was immunoSEQ multiplex PCR, while the TCRdb copy is restricted to in-frame clones and leaves out a portion. Here the sample spans about 58,000 clones, approximately 81% being singletons. Input material: peripheral blood. Every receptor here comes from a man aged 40-49 years with active COVID-19. The CDR3 runs from the conserved cysteine through the conserved F or W. The order of the fields is CDR3 length, clone size, J gene, V gene, D gene, CDR3 protein, CDR3 DNA. D genes are given only for firm matches. A row's size may be missing; if present it is once, few, many or a size class.

CDR3 length: 15; clone size: NA; J gene: TRBJ2-7; V gene: TRBV10-3; D gene: TRBD1; CDR3 protein: CAISGNDRGAYEQYF; CDR3 DNA: TGTGCCATCAGTGGTAATGACAGGGGGGCCTACGAGCAGTACTTC
CDR3 length: 14; clone size: NA; J gene: TRBJ2-3; V gene: TRBV18; D gene: NA; CDR3 protein: CASSHPGLTDTQYF; CDR3 DNA: TGTGCCAGCTCACACCCGGGACTCACAGATACGCAGTATTTT
CDR3 length: 16; clone size: NA; J gene: TRBJ1-2; V gene: TRBV7-2; D gene: TRBD1; CDR3 protein: CASSLALRQGPYGYTF; CDR3 DNA: TGTGCCAGCAGCTTAGCATTGAGACAGGGGCCCTATGGCTACACCTTC
CDR3 length: 12; clone size: NA; J gene: TRBJ1-1; V gene: TRBV7-2; D gene: NA; CDR3 protein: CASSLNRGEAFF; CDR3 DNA: TGTGCCAGCAGCTTAAACCGGGGTGAAGCTTTCTTT
CDR3 length: 16; clone size: NA; J gene: TRBJ1-6; V gene: TRBV19; D gene: NA; CDR3 protein: CASSIEEGVLSSPLHF; CDR3 DNA: TGTGCCAGTAGTATAGAAGAGGGGGTACTTTCTTCACCCCTCCACTTT
CDR3 length: 11; clone size: NA; J gene: TRBJ1-6; V gene: TRBV29-1; D gene: NA; CDR3 protein: CSVPQGSTLHF; CDR3 DNA: TGCAGCGTTCCGCAGGGATCAACTCTCCACTTT
CDR3 length: 12; clone size: once; J gene: TRBJ2-7; V gene: TRBV28; D gene: NA; CDR3 protein: CASTTQGYEQYF; CDR3 DNA: TGTGCCAGCACCACCCAGGGCTACGAGCAGTACTTC
CDR3 length: 14; clone size: once; J gene: TRBJ1-1; V gene: TRBV2; D gene: NA; CDR3 protein: CASIGELMNTEAFF; CDR3 DNA: TGTGCCAGCATCGGGGAACTTATGAACACTGAAGCTTTCTTT
CDR3 length: 14; clone size: once; J gene: TRBJ2-1; V gene: TRBV5-6; D gene: TRBD1; CDR3 protein: CASSTGTGDNEQFF; CDR3 DNA: TGTGCCAGCAGCACCGGGACAGGGGACAATGAGCAGTTCTTC
CDR3 length: 12; clone size: NA; J gene: TRBJ1-2; V gene: TRBV9; D gene: NA; CDR3 protein: CASGGQDYGYTF; CDR3 DNA: TGTGCCAGCGGGGGCCAGGACTATGGCTACACCTTC
CDR3 length: 14; clone size: once; J gene: TRBJ2-7; V gene: TRBV5-1; D gene: TRBD1; CDR3 protein: CASSHGQELGEQYF; CDR3 DNA: TGCGCCAGCAGCCATGGACAGGAACTAGGTGAGCAGTACTTC
CDR3 length: 20; clone size: NA; J gene: TRBJ2-7; V gene: TRBV27; D gene: TRBD1; CDR3 protein: CASSLSFRTGGASRILGQYF; CDR3 DNA: TGTGCCAGCAGTTTATCTTTTCGGACAGGGGGCGCCTCTAGAATACTCGGGCAGTACTTC
CDR3 length: 15; clone size: NA; J gene: TRBJ1-2; V gene: TRBV28; D gene: NA; CDR3 protein: CASSFPPGGADGYTF; CDR3 DNA: TGTGCCAGCAGTTTTCCTCCCGGGGGGGCGGATGGCTACACCTTC
CDR3 length: 15; clone size: NA; J gene: TRBJ1-5; V gene: TRBV24-1; D gene: NA; CDR3 protein: CATRAGHYSNQPQHF; CDR3 DNA: TGTGCCACCCGGGCAGGACATTATAGCAATCAGCCCCAGCATTTT
CDR3 length: 16; clone size: few; J gene: TRBJ2-5; V gene: TRBV30; D gene: TRBD1; CDR3 protein: CAWSNPLTGGYETQYF; CDR3 DNA: TGTGCCTGGAGTAACCCCCTAACAGGGGGCTATGAGACCCAGTACTTC
CDR3 length: 14; clone size: NA; J gene: TRBJ2-5; V gene: TRBV5-1; D gene: NA; CDR3 protein: CASSRSGLDETQYF; CDR3 DNA: TGCGCCAGCAGCAGGTCGGGGTTGGATGAGACCCAGTACTTC
CDR3 length: 15; clone size: NA; J gene: TRBJ2-6; V gene: TRBV18; D gene: NA; CDR3 protein: CASSPASSGANVLTF; CDR3 DNA: TGTGCCAGCTCCCCCGCGAGTTCTGGGGCCAACGTCCTGACTTTC
CDR3 length: 14; clone size: few; J gene: TRBJ2-7; V gene: TRBV3-1/TRBV3-2; D gene: NA; CDR3 protein: CASSHPGSSYEQYF; CDR3 DNA: TGTGCCAGCAGCCACCCAGGCTCTTCCTACGAGCAGTACTTC
CDR3 length: 14; clone size: NA; J gene: TRBJ1-5; V gene: TRBV18; D gene: TRBD1; CDR3 protein: CASSPGQGEGPQHF; CDR3 DNA: TGTGCCAGCTCACCCGGACAGGGTGAAGGGCCCCAGCATTTT
CDR3 length: 14; clone size: NA; J gene: TRBJ2-3; V gene: TRBV9; D gene: NA; CDR3 protein: CASNFDGGPDTQYF; CDR3 DNA: TGTGCCAGCAACTTTGACGGAGGGCCAGATACGCAGTATTTT
CDR3 length: 14; clone size: NA; J gene: TRBJ1-3; V gene: TRBV19; D gene: NA; CDR3 protein: CASSRGGSGNTIYF; CDR3 DNA: TGTGCCAGTAGCAGAGGGGGCTCTGGAAACACCATATATTTT
CDR3 length: 14; clone size: NA; J gene: TRBJ2-5; V gene: TRBV15; D gene: NA; CDR3 protein: CATSRDRAGLTQYF; CDR3 DNA: TGTGCCACCAGCAGAGATCGGGCGGGATTGACCCAGTACTTC
CDR3 length: 17; clone size: NA; J gene: TRBJ1-2; V gene: TRBV2; D gene: TRBD1; CDR3 protein: CASSRTGALSAKEGYTF; CDR3 DNA: TGTGCCAGCAGTCGAACAGGGGCGTTGAGTGCTAAGGAGGGCTACACCTTC
CDR3 length: 14; clone size: NA; J gene: TRBJ1-1; V gene: TRBV28; D gene: NA; CDR3 protein: CASSSWGGRTEAFF; CDR3 DNA: TGTGCCAGCAGTTCTTGGGGAGGGCGCACTGAAGCTTTCTTT
CDR3 length: 20; clone size: NA; J gene: TRBJ2-1; V gene: TRBV29-1; D gene: TRBD2; CDR3 protein: CSVDPPIWASGRGQINEQFF; CDR3 DNA: TGCAGCGTTGACCCCCCGATTTGGGCTAGCGGGAGGGGGCAGATCAATGAGCAGTTCTTC
CDR3 length: 14; clone size: NA; J gene: TRBJ1-1; V gene: TRBV30; D gene: NA; CDR3 protein: CAWSVKGGDTEAFF; CDR3 DNA: TGTGCCTGGAGTGTAAAAGGGGGGGACACTGAAGCTTTCTTT
CDR3 length: 14; clone size: NA; J gene: TRBJ2-7; V gene: TRBV19; D gene: NA; CDR3 protein: CASSPSGVPSEQYF; CDR3 DNA: TGTGCCAGTAGTCCTAGTGGAGTCCCTAGCGAGCAGTACTTC
CDR3 length: 16; clone size: NA; J gene: TRBJ2-7; V gene: TRBV6-6; D gene: NA; CDR3 protein: CASSYSSAALSYEQYF; CDR3 DNA: TGTGCCAGCAGTTACTCGTCGGCGGCCCTGTCCTACGAGCAGTACTTC
CDR3 length: 14; clone size: NA; J gene: TRBJ1-2; V gene: TRBV28; D gene: TRBD1; CDR3 protein: CASSLWTGENGYTF; CDR3 DNA: TGTGCCAGCAGTTTATGGACAGGGGAAAATGGCTACACCTTC
CDR3 length: 13; clone size: NA; J gene: TRBJ1-5; V gene: TRBV2; D gene: NA; CDR3 protein: CASKDGGNQPQHF; CDR3 DNA: TGTGCCAGCAAGGACGGGGGCAATCAGCCCCAGCATTTT
CDR3 length: 14; clone size: NA; J gene: TRBJ1-5; V gene: TRBV5-1; D gene: NA; CDR3 protein: CASSPDGGNQPQHF; CDR3 DNA: TGCGCCAGCAGCCCTGACGGGGGCAATCAGCCCCAGCATTTT
CDR3 length: 15; clone size: NA; J gene: TRBJ1-3; V gene: TRBV9; D gene: NA; CDR3 protein: CASSVQGARGNTIYF; CDR3 DNA: TGTGCCAGCAGCGTACAAGGGGCCCGCGGAAACACCATATATTTT
CDR3 length: 17; clone size: NA; J gene: TRBJ1-5; V gene: TRBV10-3; D gene: TRBD1; CDR3 protein: CAISEEGTGRSNQPQHF; CDR3 DNA: TGTGCCATCAGTGAGGAGGGGACAGGGCGCAGCAATCAGCCCCAGCATTTT
CDR3 length: 15; clone size: NA; J gene: TRBJ1-1; V gene: TRBV5-1; D gene: NA; CDR3 protein: CASSLDGGAGTEAFF; CDR3 DNA: TGCGCCAGCAGCTTGGATGGGGGGGCCGGGACTGAAGCTTTCTTT
CDR3 length: 15; clone size: few; J gene: TRBJ2-7; V gene: TRBV5-1; D gene: TRBD2; CDR3 protein: CASSLRLAGNGEQYF; CDR3 DNA: TGCGCCAGCAGCTTGCGACTAGCGGGGAACGGCGAGCAGTACTTC
CDR3 length: 14; clone size: few; J gene: TRBJ1-2; V gene: TRBV7-9; D gene: NA; CDR3 protein: CASSLVGRDYGYTF; CDR3 DNA: TGTGCCAGCAGCTTAGTAGGGAGAGACTATGGCTACACCTTC
CDR3 length: 12; clone size: NA; J gene: TRBJ1-2; V gene: TRBV6-5; D gene: TRBD1; CDR3 protein: CASVTGGLSYTF; CDR3 DNA: TGTGCCAGCGTCACAGGGGGCCTTAGCTACACCTTC
CDR3 length: 15; clone size: NA; J gene: TRBJ2-1; V gene: TRBV24-1; D gene: TRBD2; CDR3 protein: CATSPGRASYNEQFF; CDR3 DNA: TGTGCCACCAGCCCCGGGAGGGCCTCCTACAATGAGCAGTTCTTC
CDR3 length: 15; clone size: NA; J gene: TRBJ2-1; V gene: TRBV18; D gene: TRBD2; CDR3 protein: CASSPLAGELNEQFF; CDR3 DNA: TGTGCCAGCTCACCGCTAGCGGGAGAATTGAATGAGCAGTTCTTC
CDR3 length: 18; clone size: few; J gene: TRBJ2-6; V gene: TRBV7-8; D gene: TRBD2; CDR3 protein: CASSFATSGYPGANVLTF; CDR3 DNA: TGTGCCAGCAGCTTTGCGACTAGCGGGTACCCTGGGGCCAACGTCCTGACTTTC
CDR3 length: 14; clone size: NA; J gene: TRBJ1-1; V gene: TRBV5-1; D gene: NA; CDR3 protein: CASSLRVLNTEAFF; CDR3 DNA: TGCGCCAGCAGCTTGCGGGTCTTGAACACTGAAGCTTTCTTT